Only a few counts were recorded for the clone carrying this TCR beta chain. What it binds is unknown. This table comes from immunoSEQ multiplex PCR, and its TCRdb copy is limited to in-frame clones, with some not included. Of some 120,000 clones listed, around 86% were seen once; the top ten hold about 7.8%. The CDR3 sequence is 15 residues long. Looked up from germline, CDR1 is MNHEY and CDR2 is SVGAGI. Trimming stripped 4 bases from V and 7 bases from J, with 20 bases between. The data derive from a study of T cell responses to AZD1222 COVID-19 vaccine. Study-level results: Of the AZD1222 recipients, only six were seropositive at baseline. Increases in Spike-specific TCR breadth and depth were seen after two AZD1222 doses. Nearly half of spike-specific TCRs reportedly target unmutated variant regions.

The TCR originated in an adult in good health. The material was peripheral blood, obtained on day 0 of AZD1222 vaccination. This chain uses TRBV6-5 with TRBJ2-7, with D possibly matching TRBD2 (6 bases). CDR3 nucleotide sequence: TGTGCCAGCAGTTCCCCTGGCGGGACCTCCCGGGAGCAGTACTTC. The encoded protein is CASSSPGGTSREQYF.